This T cell receptor beta chain emerged from a study of T cells in Graves' hyperthyroidism and ophthalmopathy. The study, taken as a whole, reports: Most clonotypes that expanded in the thyroid above 0.001 also showed up in blood.

Amplification targeted TCR beta CDR3 regions from RNA transcripts. Initially, a first-round RT-PCR of the TCR CDR3 employed the HTBI primer set. Via MiXCR, TCRdb re-called the multiplex PCR reads, giving one row per CDR3 protein. The sample shows around 350,000 distinct CDR3 sequences, approximately 13% of them seen only once. This clonotype was found many times. Its antigen is undetermined. The study enrolled patients aged 18 to 65 with newly diagnosed hyperthyroidism of under 2 months' duration. The source of the PBMCs was roughly 10 ml of fresh peripheral blood. This TCR derives from a woman between 18 and 29 years old with Graves' hyperthyroidism. The specimen was blood.

DNA for the CDR3: TGTGCCAGCAGCTTCCGGCGGACAGGGGATTATGCGAATGAGCAGTTCTTC. It translates to CASSFRRTGDYANEQFF. The chain employs TRBV13 and TRBJ2-1; 9 bases are a match to TRBD1. CDR1 and CDR2 from the germline V gene are PRHDT and FYEKMQ (reference sequence). The CDR3 has 17 residues. J lost 7 bases, V lost 3 bases, and 13 bases had no gene match.